Below, 30 T cell receptor beta chains from the same sample are listed, as sequenced in a study of technical replicates of blood from a handful of donors. Some clones are missing from TCRdb's copy, which holds only in-frame ones; the method was immunoSEQ multiplex PCR. The data contain about 82,000 clones, around 96% of them singletons. Sequenced sample: T cells isolated from PBMCs. All receptors come from a human donor in good health.

V is TRBV7-3 and J is TRBJ2-1; 9 bases agree with TRBD2. V was clipped by 1 base and J by 5 bases; unmatched bases: 6. The CDR3 covers 16 residues. Germline assignment: CDR1 SGHTA and CDR2 FQGTGA. The CDR3 spells CASSLMAASGDNEQFF. The CDR3 DNA reads as TGTGCCAGCAGCTTAATGGCGGCTAGCGGGGACAATGAGCAGTTCTTC.

The chain links TRBV5-1 to TRBJ1-2; TRBD1 is a possible D gene (5 bases). V was trimmed by 4 bases and J by 3 bases, leaving 16 bases between them. The V gene's germline CDR1 is SGHRS and CDR2 YFSETQ. The CDR3 extends over 15 amino acids. CDR3 nucleotides: TGCGCCAGCAGCACACGACAAGGGGCCCACTATGGCTACACCTTC. The encoded protein is CASSTRQGAHYGYTF.

V and J are TRBV5-4 and TRBJ2-7, with D maybe TRBD1 (6 bases). Per germline, CDR1 SGHNT and CDR2 YYREEE (reference sequence). This CDR3 region has 14 residues. V gave up 3 bases and J gave up 2 bases, with 12 bases separating them. CDR3 bases: TGTGCCAGCAGCTCGGCAGGACAGACCTACGAGCAGTACTTC. Translation: CASSSAGQTYEQYF.

The chain combines TRBV28 with TRBJ1-5, with D unclear. Germline V gene data show CDR1 as MDHEN and CDR2 as SYDVKM. V shed 5 bases and J shed 0 bases, with 11 bases lying between them. CDR3 length equals 15 residues. This CDR3 is CASSAPDYSNQPQHF. DNA for the CDR3: TGTGCCAGCAGTGCCCCGGACTATAGCAATCAGCCCCAGCATTTT.

The chain couples TRBV10-2 to TRBJ2-7; no clear D gene. CDR1 is WSHSY and CDR2 is SAAADI in the germline V gene. Deletions cut 3 bases from V and 4 bases from J, with 7 bases between. This CDR3 has 12 residues. The chain's CDR3 is CASSDSRYEQYF. The CDR3 region has the DNA TGCGCCAGCAGTGATAGCCGGTACGAGCAGTACTTC.

This clone was seen more than once but under ten times. The chain combines TRBV7-2 with TRBJ2-7, with 12 bases aligning to TRBD2. The CDR3 length is 14 residues. Trimming took 1 base from V and 7 from J; bases not matched to a gene: 2. Germline CDR1 is SGHTA and CDR2 is FQGNSA. Here the CDR3 reads CASSLGLAGEEQYF. The CDR3 DNA reads TGTGCCAGCAGCTTAGGACTAGCGGGAGAAGAGCAGTACTTC. The full variable domain, completed using reference TRBV7-2 and TRBJ2-7, is GAGVSQSPSNKVTEKGKDVELRCDPISGHTALYWYRQSLGQGLEFLIYFQGNSAPDKSGLPSDRFSAERTGGSVSTLTIQRTQQEDSAVYLCASSLGLAGEEQYFGPGTRLTVT.

This chain uses TRBV19 with TRBJ2-7; D is undetermined. CDR3 length: 13 amino acids. Trimming cost V 6 bases and J 0 bases, with 9 bases left between them. Germline V gene sequence: CDR1 LNHDA, CDR2 SQIVND (reference sequence). CDR3 coding DNA: TGTGCCAGTAGCGACTGGAACTCCTACGAGCAGTACTTC. Amino acids: CASSDWNSYEQYF.

This chain uses TRBV11-3 with TRBJ2-7, with 9 bases fitting TRBD1. This CDR3 contains 15 residues. Trimming at V came to 1 base and at J to 4 bases, leaving 5 bases not matched to a gene. Germline V gene sequence: CDR1 SGHNT, CDR2 YENEEA. The CDR3: CASSLAGQGRYEQYF. The CDR3 region has the DNA TGTGCCAGCAGCTTAGCCGGACAGGGGAGGTACGAGCAGTACTTC.

The chain couples TRBV18 to TRBJ2-3, with 11 bases fitting TRBD1. The germline gives CDR1 KGHSH, CDR2 LQKENI. The length of the CDR3 is 15 residues. V shed 3 bases and J 6 bases; nucleotides not matched to a gene: 5. The CDR3 spells CASSPGQGARDTQYF. As DNA, the CDR3 is TGTGCCAGCTCACCCGGACAGGGGGCACGCGATACGCAGTATTTT.

V and J are TRBV5-1 and TRBJ1-2; D gene unclear. Germline-derived CDR1 and CDR2 are SGHRS and YFSETQ. Trimming removed 1 base from V and 7 bases from J, with 14 bases in between. CDR3 size: 14 residues. Here the CDR3 DNA reads TGCGCCAGCAGCTTGAAATTGGGCGTTGGTGGCTACACCTTC. It translates to CASSLKLGVGGYTF.

The rearrangement joins TRBV30 to TRBJ1-1, with TRBD1 matching 9 bases. CDR3 size: 16 residues. V dropped 1 base and J dropped 1; count of bases not matched to a gene: 7. CDR1 and CDR2 (germline): GTSNPN, SVGIG (reference sequence). The CDR3 nucleotides are TGTGCCTGGAGTGATGACAGGGGGAGCGGGAACACTGAAGCTTTCTTT. As protein: CAWSDDRGSGNTEAFF.

The V and J genes are TRBV30 and TRBJ1-4; D gene uncertain. Looked up from germline, CDR1 is GTSNPN and CDR2 is SVGIG (reference sequence). The CDR3 sequence is 16 residues long. V was shortened by 8 bases and J by 2 bases, with 21 bases between the two germline ends. This CDR3 reads CATPEGRYCTNEKLFF. The DNA of the CDR3 is TGTGCCACCCCGGAGGGAAGGTATTGCACTAATGAAAAACTGTTTTTT.

DNA for the CDR3: TGTGCCAGCAGCGTAGGAGGGGGCGCCTATGGCTACACCTTC. It encodes CASSVGGGAYGYTF. The chain combines TRBV9 with TRBJ1-2, with 7 bases matching TRBD1. The CDR3 extends over 14 amino acids. CDR1 and CDR2 from the germline V gene are SGDLS and YYNGEE. Trimming at V came to 0 bases and at J to 4 bases, leaving 3 bases not matched to a gene. Together with reference TRBV9 and TRBJ1-2, the CDR3 gives the full variable domain: DSGVTQTPKHLITATGQRVTLRCSPRSGDLSVYWYQQSLDQGLQFLIQYYNGEERAKGNILERFSAQQFPDLHSELNLSSLELGDSALYFCASSVGGGAYGYTFGSGTRLTVV.

This chain links TRBV11-2 with TRBJ1-1; D might be TRBD1 (6 bases). V was pared by 5 bases and J by 6 bases, with 19 bases between. The CDR3 runs 15 residues. The germline CDR1 and CDR2 sequences are SGHAT and FQNNGV. The CDR3 DNA follows: TGTGCCAGCAGCAGAGTGACAGGTCGGACCCCTGAAGCTTTCTTT. It translates to CASSRVTGRTPEAFF.

CDR3 in DNA: TGTGCCAGCAGGATACGGGACAGGGGGATTCCCGGGGAGCTGTTTTTT. Translating it yields CASRIRDRGIPGELFF. V and J are TRBV2 and TRBJ2-2; TRBD1 matches at 11 bases. Germline V gives CDR1 SNHLY, CDR2 FYNNEI. The CDR3 consists of 16 residues. V trimming: 6 bases; J trimming: 6 bases; junction bases outside the gene matches: 9.

This clone was observed once. This CDR3 is also generated by other DNA sequences in the sample. J is TRBJ2-1 and V is TRBV5-4; D unclear. This CDR3 region has 13 residues. Germline values: CDR1 SGHNT, CDR2 YYREEE (reference sequence). V lost 1 base and J lost 4, with 6 bases in between. The CDR3 protein is CASSLRGYNEQFF. The CDR3, as DNA: TGTGCCAGCAGCTTGAGAGGATACAATGAGCAGTTCTTC.

The chain is built from TRBV9 and TRBJ2-7; 10 bases are shared with TRBD2. V lost 0 bases and J lost 5; bases outside the gene matches: 5. The germline V gene has CDR1 SGDLS and CDR2 YYNGEE. The CDR3 totals 15 residues. The CDR3 bases are TGTGCCAGCAGCGTAGGTGGAGCGGGAGGGAACGAGCAGTACTTC. The encoded protein is CASSVGGAGGNEQYF.

J is TRBJ1-2 and V is TRBV2; D unresolved. Looked up from germline, CDR1 is SNHLY and CDR2 is FYNNEI. Trimming stripped 0 bases from V and 1 base from J, with 6 bases between. CDR3 length equals 14 residues. Written as DNA, the CDR3 is TGTGCCAGCAGTGAAGCAGGAGGTAACTATGGCTACACCTTC. The encoded protein is CASSEAGGNYGYTF. Full variable domain (outside the CDR3, taken from reference TRBV2 and TRBJ1-2): EPEVTQTPSHQVTQMGQEVILRCVPISNHLYFYWYRQILGQKVEFLVSFYNNEISEKSEIFDDQFSVERPDGSNFTLKIRSTKLEDSAMYFCASSEAGGNYGYTFGSGTRLTVV.

The table lists this clone with a count of one. V usage is TRBV30 and J usage is TRBJ2-7, with D perhaps TRBD2 (5 bases). V was shortened by 4 bases and J by 2 bases, with 9 bases between the two germline ends. Germline V CDR1 and CDR2: GTSNPN, SVGIG (reference sequence). The CDR3 spans 12 residues. The CDR3 spells CAWNRGTYEQYF. As DNA, the CDR3 is TGTGCCTGGAACCGGGGAACCTACGAGCAGTACTTC.

The chain employs TRBV4-3 and TRBJ2-3; 7 nucleotides agree with TRBD1. CDR1 and CDR2 from the germline V gene are LGHNA and YSLEER. J gave up 0 bases and V 4 bases, and 13 bases lay outside the gene matches. The CDR3 loop spans 18 amino acids. CDR3: CASSPHIPGGTSTDTQYF. The CDR3 DNA follows: TGCGCCAGCAGCCCGCACATCCCAGGGGGAACTAGCACAGATACGCAGTATTTT.

The chain employs TRBV10-3 and TRBJ2-3; TRBD2 aligns across 10 bases. V gave up 4 bases and J gave up 4 bases; unmatched junction bases: 8. CDR3 length: 16 residues. CDR1 is ENHRY and CDR2 is SYGVKD in the germline V gene. CDR3 loop: CAISGQLAGVPDTQYF. Written as DNA, the CDR3 is TGTGCCATCAGTGGGCAGCTAGCGGGAGTCCCAGATACGCAGTATTTT.

The chain is built from TRBV4-3 and TRBJ1-2, with D possibly being TRBD1 (6 bases). CDR1 LGHNA and CDR2 YSLEER come from the germline V gene. CDR3 length: 15 residues. With 3 bases removed from V and 7 bases from J, the gap between germline ends came to 18 bases. CDR3 sequence reads: CASSQSRTDLSGYTF. The CDR3, as DNA: TGCGCCAGCAGCCAGTCTCGGACAGACCTCTCTGGCTACACCTTC.

This chain uses TRBV9 with TRBJ2-1; D is unresolved. The V and J ends lost 4 bases and 3 bases respectively, with 17 bases between them. Germline loops: CDR1 SGDLS, CDR2 YYNGEE. The CDR3 covers 16 residues. Written as DNA, the CDR3 is TGTGCCAGCAGCCTCCCCCCGGAGACGAGCTACAATGAGCAGTTCTTC. Protein product: CASSLPPETSYNEQFF. The variable domain in full, with the rest retrieved from reference TRBV9 and TRBJ2-1, is DSGVTQTPKHLITATGQRVTLRCSPRSGDLSVYWYQQSLDQGLQFLIQYYNGEERAKGNILERFSAQQFPDLHSELNLSSLELGDSALYFCASSLPPETSYNEQFFGPGTRLTVL.

This chain joins TRBV19 and TRBJ1-1; 8 bases are a match to TRBD1. Germline lookup yields CDR1 LNHDA and CDR2 SQIVND (reference sequence). This CDR3 contains 15 residues. Losses at the gene ends were 2 bases for V and 8 bases for J; bases not matched to a gene: 10. In nucleotides, the CDR3 is TGTGCCAGTAGTATACCACAGGGGGGCGCCGGCGAAGCTTTCTTT. This encodes CASSIPQGGAGEAFF.

This chain uses TRBV29-1 with TRBJ1-2; D possibly corresponds to TRBD1 (6 bases). The ends were cut back, 7 bases at V and 1 base at J, with 10 bases in the middle. In germline, CDR1 is SQVTM, CDR2 ANQGSEA. This CDR3 has 12 residues. The CDR3 reads CSGGTNNYGYTF. The CDR3 nucleotides read TGCAGCGGGGGGACAAATAACTATGGCTACACCTTC.

The chain couples TRBV27 to TRBJ1-1, with D maybe TRBD1 (5 bases). Germline assignment: CDR1 MNHEY and CDR2 SMNVEV (reference sequence). The CDR3 consists of 11 residues. V lost 9 bases to trimming and J lost 6 bases, with 11 bases between them. The CDR3 DNA follows: TGTGCCAGTGCCGCAGGGTCTGAAGCTTTCTTT. Its protein product is CASAAGSEAFF.

The chain uses TRBV4-1 and TRBJ2-1; D is perhaps TRBD2 (5 bases). The length of the CDR3 is 15 residues. Trimming removed 4 bases at V and 3 bases at J, with 13 bases between. Per germline, CDR1 MGHRA and CDR2 YSYEKL. CDR3 amino acids: CASSLRVLNYNEQFF. CDR3 sequence (DNA): TGCGCCAGCAGCCTGCGGGTCCTTAACTACAATGAGCAGTTCTTC.

This chain connects TRBV27 to TRBJ1-5; D possibly corresponds to TRBD1 (5 bases). Germline values: CDR1 MNHEY, CDR2 SMNVEV (reference sequence). This CDR3 is built from 14 residues. Trimming shortened V by 1 base and J by 8 bases, and 12 bases separated the two germline ends. Here the CDR3 DNA reads TGTGCCAGCAGTTTATGGTTCAGGGCTGAGCCCCAGCATTTT. Translation gives CASSLWFRAEPQHF.

This clone was counted only a few times. The chain has TRBV6-6 and TRBJ2-7; 9 nucleotides match TRBD1. The V gene end was trimmed by 6 bases and the J gene end by 0 bases; junction bases not matched to a gene: 6. The CDR3 is 15 residues long. Germline lookup yields CDR1 MNHNY and CDR2 SVGAGI (reference sequence). In nucleotides, the CDR3 is TGTGCCAGCAGAGCCGGGACAGGGAGCTCCTACGAGCAGTACTTC. Protein sequence: CASRAGTGSSYEQYF.

The gene calls are TRBV14 and TRBJ2-1, with 9 bases aligning to TRBD1. The trim removed 0 bases at V and 9 bases at J, leaving 6 bases unmatched. The CDR3 sequence is 15 residues long. Germline V gives CDR1 SGHDN, CDR2 FVKESK. The CDR3 here is CASSQDRDRVSEQFF. The CDR3 nucleotides read TGTGCCAGCAGCCAAGACCGGGACAGGGTGAGTGAGCAGTTCTTC.